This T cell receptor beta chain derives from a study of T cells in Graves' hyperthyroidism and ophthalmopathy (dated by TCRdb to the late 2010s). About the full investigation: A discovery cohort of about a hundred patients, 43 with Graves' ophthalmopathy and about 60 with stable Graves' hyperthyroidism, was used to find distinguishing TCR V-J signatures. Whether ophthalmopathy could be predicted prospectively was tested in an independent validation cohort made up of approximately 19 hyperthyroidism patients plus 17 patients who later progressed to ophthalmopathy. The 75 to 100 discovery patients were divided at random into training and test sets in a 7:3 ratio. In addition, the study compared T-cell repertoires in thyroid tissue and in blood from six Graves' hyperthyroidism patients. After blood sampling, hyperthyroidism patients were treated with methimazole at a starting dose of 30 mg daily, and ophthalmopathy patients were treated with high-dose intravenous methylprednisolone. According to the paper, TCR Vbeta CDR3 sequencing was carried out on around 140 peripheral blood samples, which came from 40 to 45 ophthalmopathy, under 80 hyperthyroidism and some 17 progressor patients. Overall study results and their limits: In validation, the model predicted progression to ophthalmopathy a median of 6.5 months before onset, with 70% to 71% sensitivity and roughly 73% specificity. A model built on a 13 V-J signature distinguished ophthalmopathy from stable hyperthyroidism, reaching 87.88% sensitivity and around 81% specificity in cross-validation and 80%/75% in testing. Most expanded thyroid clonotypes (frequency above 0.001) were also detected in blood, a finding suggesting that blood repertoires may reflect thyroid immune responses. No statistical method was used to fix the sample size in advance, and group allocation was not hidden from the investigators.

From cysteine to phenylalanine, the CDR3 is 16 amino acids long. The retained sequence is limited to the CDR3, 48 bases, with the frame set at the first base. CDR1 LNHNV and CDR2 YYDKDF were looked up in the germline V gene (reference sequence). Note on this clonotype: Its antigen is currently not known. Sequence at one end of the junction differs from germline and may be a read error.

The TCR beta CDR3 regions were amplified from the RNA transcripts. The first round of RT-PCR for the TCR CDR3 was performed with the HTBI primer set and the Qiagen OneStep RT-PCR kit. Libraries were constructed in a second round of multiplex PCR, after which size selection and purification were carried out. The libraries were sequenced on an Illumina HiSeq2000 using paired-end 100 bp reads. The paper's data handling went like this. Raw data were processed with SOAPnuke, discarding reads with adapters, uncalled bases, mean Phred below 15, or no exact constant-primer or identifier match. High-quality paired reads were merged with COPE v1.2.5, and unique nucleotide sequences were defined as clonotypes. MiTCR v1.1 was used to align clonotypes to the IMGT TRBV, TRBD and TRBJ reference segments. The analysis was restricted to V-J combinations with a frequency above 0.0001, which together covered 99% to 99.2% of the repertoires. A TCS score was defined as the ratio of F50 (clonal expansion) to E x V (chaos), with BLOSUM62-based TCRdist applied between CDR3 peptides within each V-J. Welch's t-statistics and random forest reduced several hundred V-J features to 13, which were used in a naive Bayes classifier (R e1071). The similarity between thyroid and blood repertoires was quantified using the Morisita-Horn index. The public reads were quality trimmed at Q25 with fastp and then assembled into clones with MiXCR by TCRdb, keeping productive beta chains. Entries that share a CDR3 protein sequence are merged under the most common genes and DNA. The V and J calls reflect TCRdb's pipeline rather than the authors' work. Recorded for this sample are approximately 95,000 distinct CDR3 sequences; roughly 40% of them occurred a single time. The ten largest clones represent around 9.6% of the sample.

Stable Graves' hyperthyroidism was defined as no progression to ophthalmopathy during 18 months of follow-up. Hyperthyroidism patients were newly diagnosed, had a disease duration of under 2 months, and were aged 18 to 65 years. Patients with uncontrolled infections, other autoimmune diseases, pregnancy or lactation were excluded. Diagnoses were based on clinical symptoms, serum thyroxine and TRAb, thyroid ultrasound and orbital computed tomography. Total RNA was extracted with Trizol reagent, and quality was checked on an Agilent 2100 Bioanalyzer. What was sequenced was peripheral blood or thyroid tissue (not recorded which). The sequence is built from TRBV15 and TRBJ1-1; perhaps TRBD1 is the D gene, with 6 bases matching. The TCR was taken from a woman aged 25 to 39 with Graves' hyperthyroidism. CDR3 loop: CATSSYARGPNAEAFF. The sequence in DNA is TGTGCCACCAGCAGTTACGCCCGGGGGCCGAACGCTGAAGCTTTCTTT.